One and the same sample provided the 21 T cell receptor beta chains below, sequenced in a study of T cells in Graves' hyperthyroidism and ophthalmopathy. The source material, RNA transcripts, was used to amplify TCR beta CDR3 regions. With the HTBI primer set, the TCR CDR3 went through a first round of RT-PCR. One entry per CDR3 protein results from TCRdb running MiXCR on the multiplex PCR reads. Seen here are around 350,000 distinct CDR3 sequences, roughly 13% observed once, and the top ten hold roughly 8.3%. The source material was blood. The source of these receptors is a woman aged 18-29 years with Graves' hyperthyroidism.

The rearrangement joins TRBV3-1 to TRBJ2-4; tentatively, D is TRBD2 (6 bases). Trimming took 5 bases from V and 1 from J, leaving 27 bases between them. This CDR3 spans 20 amino acids. Germline V gene data show CDR1 as LGHDT and CDR2 as YNNKEL (reference sequence). The chain's CDR3 is CASSKRLGGEGSGAKNIQYF. Here the CDR3 DNA reads TGTGCCAGCAGCAAACGATTGGGGGGTGAGGGGAGTGGGGCCAAAAACATTCAGTACTTC. The full variable domain, its missing parts supplied by reference TRBV3-1 and TRBJ2-4, is DTAVSQTPKYLVTQMGNDKSIKCEQNLGHDTMYWYKQDSKKFLKIMFSYNNKELIINETVPNRFSPKSPDKAHLNLHINSLELGDSAVYFCASSKRLGGEGSGAKNIQYFGAGTRLSVL.

The DNA for the CDR3 is TGTGCCACCAGTGAAAGGGCCCGCGGTTCACCCCTCCACTTT. Translating it yields CATSERARGSPLHF. The chain links TRBV24-1 to TRBJ1-6; no firm D call. Trimming removed 4 bases from V and 9 bases from J, with 12 bases in between. The V gene's germline CDR1 is KGHDR and CDR2 SFDVKD. The CDR3 has 14 amino acids.

There are many counts of this clonotype. The rearrangement links TRBV12-3 or TRBV12-4 to TRBJ1-4; D is undetermined. The CDR3 has 14 amino acids. V lost 3 bases to trimming and J lost 7 bases, with 12 bases between them. The CDR3 DNA follows: TGTGCCAGCAGTTTCGGGGAGGAAGGTGAAAAACTGTTTTTT. Amino acids: CASSFGEEGEKLFF.

This clonotype showed up many times. V and J are TRBV7-9 and TRBJ1-1; the D is unclear. Trimming pared 6 bases from V and 3 bases from J, leaving 11 bases between. CDR3 length equals 13 residues. CDR1 is SEHNR and CDR2 is FQNEAQ in the germline V gene (reference sequence). The CDR3 region has the DNA TGTGCCAGCAGTCCAAGGTATGACACTGAAGCTTTCTTT. The encoded protein is CASSPRYDTEAFF.

This clonotype was counted only a few times. The chain employs TRBV6-2 or TRBV6-3 and TRBJ1-2; maybe TRBD1 (6 bases). CDR1 is MNHEY and CDR2 is SVGEGT in the germline V gene. The V gene lost 4 bases and the J gene lost 4 bases, with 13 bases spanning the gap. CDR3 size: 14 residues. The DNA of the CDR3 is TGTGCCAGCAGTTTGACCTCGGGGGCCTATGGCTACACCTTC. Protein sequence: CASSLTSGAYGYTF.

This clonotype was counted ten times or more. The chain uses TRBV28 and TRBJ2-7; D unresolved. CDR1 is MDHEN and CDR2 is SYDVKM in the germline V gene. CDR3 length: 12 residues. The ends were cut back, 9 bases at V and 3 bases at J, with 12 bases in the middle. The CDR3 sequence: CASRLDNYEQYF. The CDR3 DNA follows: TGTGCCAGTCGATTAGACAACTACGAGCAGTACTTC.

The sample holds many counts of this clonotype. This rearrangement joins TRBV6-1 to TRBJ2-6; no reliable D call. The CDR3 spans 16 residues. The ends were cut back, 4 bases at V and 0 bases at J, with 10 bases in the middle. The germline CDR1 and CDR2 sequences are MNHNS and SASEGT. The CDR3 loop reads CASSVGRNSGANVLTF. The CDR3 region has the DNA TGTGCCAGCAGTGTTGGCAGAAACTCTGGGGCCAACGTCCTGACTTTC.

In this sample, this clonotype turned up many times. This chain links TRBV29-1 with TRBJ1-5; D remains unclear. Germline CDR1 and CDR2: SQVTM and ANQGSEA. This CDR3 contains 13 residues. Trimming removed 4 bases from V and 3 bases from J, with 10 bases in between. The CDR3 spells CSVAVTDNQPQHF. CDR3 nucleotides: TGCAGCGTTGCGGTGACCGACAATCAGCCCCAGCATTTT.

This clonotype was picked up many times. This chain joins TRBV11-1 and TRBJ2-1; the match to TRBD2 covers 11 bases. Germline CDR1 reads SGHAT; CDR2 reads FQDESV (reference sequence). The CDR3 loop spans 20 amino acids. The V and J ends lost 0 bases and 0 bases, in that order; junction bases with no gene match: 10. The CDR3 is CASSLALGLAGGRSYNEQFF. The CDR3 DNA sequence: TGTGCCAGCAGCTTAGCGTTAGGGCTAGCGGGAGGCCGCTCCTACAATGAGCAGTTCTTC.

The sample holds many counts of this clonotype. The J gene is TRBJ2-7, the V gene TRBV7-2; tentative D call: TRBD1 (5 bases). CDR3 length: 15 residues. Germline CDR1 and CDR2: SGHTA and FQGNSA. The V end lost 5 bases, the J end lost 7 bases, and 21 bases lay between the germline ends. The CDR3 DNA reads as TGTGCCAGCAGCGTAGGATACAGGATCTCGGAGGAGCAGTACTTC. Encoded protein: CASSVGYRISEEQYF.

Worth noting for this clonotype: As the CDR3 is not closed by the conserved phenylalanine or tryptophan, this likely results from a read error. This chain uses TRBV2 with TRBJ1-1, with D unclear. Trimming stripped 5 bases from V and 1 base from J, with 26 bases between. Per the germline V gene, CDR1 is SNHLY and CDR2 is FYNNEI. The CDR3 length is 19 residues. The CDR3 nucleotides read TGTGCCAGCAGTTTCGTAGGTTCGACGGATCTGATTTGGAACACTGAAGCTTTCCTT. Its protein product is CASSFVGSTDLIWNTEAFL.

Many counts were recorded for this clonotype. This chain uses TRBV11-2 with TRBJ1-1, with no clear D. Trimming left V 8 bases short and J 6 bases short, with 19 bases between. The germline gives CDR1 SGHAT, CDR2 FQNNGV. The CDR3 totals 14 residues. CDR3: CASSPPGSRAEAFF. As DNA, the CDR3 is TGTGCCAGCTCCCCCCCTGGCAGTCGGGCTGAAGCTTTCTTT.

The chain joins TRBV15 to TRBJ2-7; D not resolved. Germline lookup yields CDR1 LNHNV and CDR2 YYDKDF (reference sequence). The CDR3 is 11 amino acids. The ends were cut back, 1 base at V and 9 bases at J, with 7 bases in the middle. The CDR3 nucleotides read TGTGCCACCAGCAGAGGTATTGGGCAGTACTTC. It encodes CATSRGIGQYF.

This clonotype was seen a few times. This may be a read error: a much more frequent sequence differs by one nucleotide. As the CDR3 is not closed by the conserved phenylalanine or tryptophan, this likely results from a read error. CDR3 region: CASSPGPNRGFSYNEQFL. DNA for the CDR3: TGTGCCAGCAGTCCCGGGCCTAACCGAGGTTTCTCCTACAATGAGCAGTTCCTC. J is TRBJ2-1 and V is TRBV6-1; D not certain. The CDR3 runs 18 residues. The germline gives CDR1 MNHNS, CDR2 SASEGT. V was pared by 5 bases and J by 0 bases, with 20 bases between.

This clonotype was recorded many times. The V and J genes are TRBV15 and TRBJ2-5; D call uncertain. This CDR3 spans 12 amino acids. In germline, CDR1 is LNHNV, CDR2 YYDKDF (reference sequence). The V end lost 1 base, the J end lost 1 base, and 1 base lay between the germline ends. CDR3 DNA sequence: TGTGCCACCAGCAGAGCCCAAGAGACCCAGTACTTC. The encoded protein is CATSRAQETQYF.

This clonotype was seen repeatedly, ten times or more. The V call is TRBV5-1, the J call TRBJ1-4, with 9 nucleotides matching TRBD1. Germline lookup yields CDR1 SGHRS and CDR2 YFSETQ. The CDR3 is 15 residues long. The V and J ends lost 4 bases and 7 bases, in that order; junction bases with no gene match: 8. The DNA of the CDR3 is TGCGCCAGCAGCGGGGTGACAGGGGGAAGTGAAAAACTGTTTTTT. Amino acids: CASSGVTGGSEKLFF.

This clonotype was seen repeatedly, ten times or more. The gene calls are TRBV27 and TRBJ2-3; 8 nucleotides agree with TRBD2. J lost 3 bases, V lost 4 bases, and 15 bases had no gene match. Looked up from germline, CDR1 is MNHEY and CDR2 is SMNVEV (reference sequence). This CDR3 spans 18 amino acids. In DNA form, the CDR3 reads TGTGCCAGCAGTTCTCACCCCCCTGGGTCGGGAGGGACAGATACGCAGTATTTT. Protein sequence: CASSSHPPGSGGTDTQYF.

Many counts were recorded for this clonotype. The V gene is TRBV13, the J gene TRBJ2-7, with no clear D. The germline gives CDR1 PRHDT, CDR2 FYEKMQ (reference sequence). V shed 2 bases and J shed 3 bases, with 5 bases lying between them. The CDR3 extends over 12 amino acids. CDR3 residues: CASSLSYYEQYF. The CDR3 DNA is TGTGCCAGCAGCTTATCTTACTACGAGCAGTACTTC.

This clonotype occurred a few times. The chain couples TRBV20-1 to TRBJ1-4; 9 positions agree with TRBD1. The V and J ends lost 1 base and 6 bases, in that order; junction bases with no gene match: 0. CDR3 length: 13 residues. Germline V gives CDR1 DFQATT, CDR2 SNEGSKA (reference sequence). DNA for the CDR3: TGCAGTGCTAGAGGGACAGGGGATGAAAAACTGTTTTTT. It encodes CSARGTGDEKLFF.

Many counts were recorded for this clonotype. The rearrangement joins TRBV6-1 to TRBJ1-1; 9 nucleotides line up with TRBD1. V shed 6 bases and J 0 bases; nucleotides not matched to a gene: 5. The CDR3 runs to 15 residues. In germline, CDR1 is MNHNS, CDR2 SASEGT. CDR3 DNA: TGTGCCAGCAGGGTGACAGGGGGGATGAACACTGAAGCTTTCTTT. It translates to CASRVTGGMNTEAFF.

This chain joins TRBV14 and TRBJ2-7; D might be TRBD1 (6 bases). V was pared by 1 base and J by 6 bases, with 7 bases between. The CDR3 is made up of 12 amino acids. CDR1 and CDR2 (germline): SGHDN, FVKESK. CDR3 amino acids: CASSQGDIEQYF. The CDR3 region has the DNA TGTGCCAGCAGCCAAGGGGACATCGAGCAGTACTTC.